The rows below give T cell receptor beta chains drawn from one sample of a study of technical replicates of blood from a handful of donors. TCRdb's copy holds only in-frame clones and misses some; the assay was immunoSEQ multiplex PCR. This table holds about 73,000 clones, around nine tenths found once. Input material: PBMCs. Receptors originate from a human donor in good health. Some clones in this sample may be carry-over from other donors' samples. The CDR3 runs from the conserved cysteine through the conserved F or W. The order of the fields is J gene, V gene, D gene, CDR3 length, clone size, CDR3 protein, CDR3 DNA. D genes are given only for firm matches. For some rows the clone size is stated as once, few or many, or as a class when expanded; others skip it.

TRBJ2-1	TRBV19	TRBD1	13	NA	CASSRTGANEQFF	TGTGCCAGTAGCCGGACAGGGGCCAATGAGCAGTTCTTC
TRBJ1-6	TRBV6-5	NA	15	NA	CASSYSEGGNSPLHF	TGTGCCAGCAGTTACTCGGAGGGAGGGAATTCACCCCTCCACTTT
TRBJ1-1	TRBV10-3	NA	14	NA	CATGVGAENTEAFF	TGTGCCACCGGGGTGGGTGCGGAGAACACTGAAGCTTTCTTT
TRBJ2-7	TRBV18	TRBD1	14	NA	CASSPRQGTYEQYF	TGTGCCAGCTCACCCCGACAGGGAACCTACGAGCAGTACTTC
TRBJ1-6	TRBV4-2	NA	16	NA	CASSQEVRRDESPLHF	TGTGCCAGCAGCCAAGAGGTTCGGAGGGACGAGTCACCCCTCCACTTT
TRBJ2-7	TRBV4-2	NA	13	NA	CASSPDPFGEQYF	TGTGCCAGCAGCCCAGACCCCTTCGGGGAGCAGTACTTC
TRBJ2-5	TRBV7-2	NA	13	once	CASSLHRQETQYF	TGTGCCAGCAGCTTACACAGGCAAGAGACCCAGTACTTC
TRBJ2-7	TRBV5-4	NA	12	NA	CASSGIGGEQYF	TGTGCCAGCAGCGGGATTGGGGGGGAGCAGTACTTC
TRBJ1-2	TRBV19	NA	15	NA	CASRALQGWDYGYTF	TGTGCCAGTAGAGCCTTACAGGGTTGGGACTATGGCTACACCTTC
TRBJ1-6	TRBV19	TRBD1	15	NA	CASSLGTGWNSPLHF	TGTGCCAGTAGTCTAGGGACAGGGTGGAATTCACCCCTCCACTTT
TRBJ2-3	TRBV19	NA	14	NA	CASSMGGRTDTQYF	TGTGCCAGTAGTATGGGGGGACGCACAGATACGCAGTATTTT
TRBJ1-2	TRBV25-1	NA	13	once	CASSLGLNYGYTF	TGTGCCAGCAGTCTGGGCCTTAACTATGGCTACACCTTC
TRBJ2-7	TRBV5-1	TRBD2	15	few	CASSLVAGGTYEQYF	TGCGCCAGCAGCTTGGTGGCGGGGGGGACCTACGAGCAGTACTTC
TRBJ1-4	TRBV5-1	TRBD1	16	NA	CASSLGPGGAGEKLFF	TGCGCCAGCAGCCTCGGTCCAGGGGGCGCGGGGGAAAAACTGTTTTTT
TRBJ1-3	TRBV6-5	NA	15	NA	CASYSTIRTGNTIYF	TGTGCCAGCTATAGTACGATCCGTACTGGAAACACCATATATTTT
TRBJ2-7	TRBV15	NA	14	few	CATSRDGGAGEQYF	TGTGCCACCAGCAGAGATGGGGGGGCGGGCGAGCAGTACTTC
TRBJ2-3	TRBV7-9	NA	12	NA	CAGKRGTDTQYF	TGTGCCGGAAAGCGGGGCACAGATACGCAGTATTTT
TRBJ2-7	TRBV27	TRBD1	13	NA	CASSPGTGYEQYF	TGTGCCAGCAGTCCGGGGACAGGCTACGAGCAGTACTTC
TRBJ1-6	TRBV9	NA	16	NA	CASSPTPQENNSPLHF	TGTGCCAGCAGCCCCACCCCCCAAGAGAATAATTCACCCCTCCACTTT
TRBJ2-5	TRBV7-2	NA	16	NA	CASSFSIDWGRETQYF	TGTGCCAGCAGCTTTTCTATTGACTGGGGGAGGGAGACCCAGTACTTC
TRBJ2-7	TRBV2	TRBD2	15	NA	CRSTRYWRGGHEQYF	TGTCGAAGCACCCGCTATTGGCGGGGGGGCCATGAGCAGTACTTC
TRBJ2-2	TRBV29-1	TRBD2	13	NA	CSAGTSDTGELFF	TGCAGCGCCGGGACTAGTGACACCGGGGAGCTGTTTTTT
TRBJ1-6	TRBV27	NA	14	once	CASSLAGPVPPLHF	TGTGCCAGCAGTTTAGCAGGGCCAGTTCCACCCCTCCACTTT
TRBJ1-2	TRBV2	NA	18	NA	CASTADLGTGGGSYGYTF	TGTGCCAGCACCGCGGACCTGGGGACGGGCGGGGGAAGCTATGGCTACACCTTC
TRBJ2-1	TRBV23-1	TRBD1	16	NA	CASSHYDRGVYNEQFF	TGCGCCAGCAGTCATTACGACAGGGGGGTGTACAATGAGCAGTTCTTC
TRBJ2-6	TRBV7-9	NA	15	NA	CASSFTVSGANVLTF	TGTGCCAGCAGCTTCACAGTCTCTGGGGCCAACGTCCTGACTTTC
TRBJ2-1	TRBV12-5	TRBD2	16	NA	CASGLVLSGGYNEQFF	TGTGCTAGTGGTTTGGTACTCAGCGGGGGCTACAATGAGCAGTTCTTC
TRBJ2-7	TRBV27	TRBD2	15	once	CASRDLTSASYEQYF	TGTGCCAGCAGGGACCTTACTAGCGCATCCTACGAGCAGTACTTC
TRBJ1-2	TRBV16	NA	15	NA	CASRPGAFLFYGYTF	TGTGCCAGTCGCCCTGGGGCGTTCCTATTCTATGGCTACACCTTC
TRBJ2-1	TRBV2	TRBD2	16	few	CASSVNSGGVGNEQFF	TGTGCCAGCAGTGTGAATAGCGGGGGGGTTGGAAATGAGCAGTTCTTC
TRBJ2-7	TRBV4-3	NA	14	NA	CASSQEQVSYEQYF	TGCGCCAGCAGCCAAGAACAGGTATCCTACGAGCAGTACTTC
TRBJ2-2	TRBV10-3	TRBD1	14	NA	CAIGDRANTGELFF	TGTGCCATCGGCGACAGGGCGAACACCGGGGAGCTGTTTTTT
TRBJ1-4	TRBV6-1	NA	14	NA	CASSDWAGNEKLFF	TGTGCCAGCAGTGATTGGGCAGGGAATGAAAAACTGTTTTTT
TRBJ2-1	TRBV5-6	TRBD2	17	once	CASSNRLAGGRYNEQFF	TGTGCCAGCAGCAATAGACTAGCGGGAGGCAGGTACAATGAGCAGTTCTTC
TRBJ2-6	TRBV7-6	TRBD1	17	NA	CASSPGQGTSGANVLTF	TGTGCCAGCAGCCCAGGACAGGGGACCTCTGGGGCCAACGTCCTGACTTTC
TRBJ1-5	TRBV7-8	NA	15	NA	CASSPYTQGNQPQHF	TGTGCCAGCAGTCCTTATACACAGGGCAATCAGCCCCAGCATTTT
TRBJ2-1	TRBV19	TRBD2	14	NA	CASSTGTTTNEQFF	TGTGCCAGTAGTACCGGGACTACTACCAATGAGCAGTTCTTC
TRBJ1-2	TRBV6-1	NA	14	NA	CASRTVNANYGYTF	TGTGCCAGCAGGACAGTAAACGCCAACTATGGCTACACCTTC
TRBJ2-4	TRBV19	TRBD1	17	NA	CASSIGARDRIGNIQYF	TGTGCCAGTAGTATAGGTGCGCGGGACAGGATAGGCAACATTCAGTACTTC
TRBJ2-5	TRBV10-3	TRBD2	14	NA	CAIGPSGGVETQYF	TGTGCCATCGGACCTAGCGGGGGGGTGGAGACCCAGTACTTC
TRBJ1-2	TRBV27	NA	18	NA	CASSPFIILTGANYGYTF	TGTGCCAGCAGTCCCTTCATTATATTGACAGGAGCTAACTATGGCTACACCTTC
TRBJ2-7	TRBV30	NA	13	NA	CAWGPRERYEQYF	TGTGCCTGGGGCCCCAGGGAACGCTACGAGCAGTACTTC
TRBJ1-5	TRBV9	TRBD1	13	NA	CASSGTGHQPQHF	TGTGCCAGCAGCGGGACAGGGCATCAGCCCCAGCATTTT
TRBJ1-5	TRBV5-8	TRBD1	15	NA	CASTWGDRDNQPQHF	TGTGCCAGCACCTGGGGGGACAGGGACAATCAGCCCCAGCATTTT
TRBJ1-3	TRBV5-1	NA	13	NA	CASRGVSGNTIYF	TGCGCCAGCAGGGGAGTCTCTGGAAACACCATATATTTT
TRBJ1-2	TRBV9	TRBD1	16	once	CASSQTPDRVVGGYTF	TGTGCCAGCAGCCAAACTCCGGACAGGGTCGTTGGTGGCTACACCTTC
TRBJ2-2	TRBV5-1	TRBD2	17	once	CASSTKTSGGNTGELFF	TGCGCCAGCAGCACGAAGACTAGCGGGGGGAACACCGGGGAGCTGTTTTTT
TRBJ2-4	TRBV5-1	TRBD1	13	NA	CASRGQSENIQYF	TGCGCCAGCAGGGGACAGTCGGAAAACATTCAGTACTTC
TRBJ2-7	TRBV6-5	NA	14	NA	CASSYTTGSYEQYF	TGTGCCAGCAGTTACACCACAGGTTCCTACGAGCAGTACTTC
TRBJ2-5	TRBV29-1	TRBD2	15	NA	CSVARLAGQQETQYF	TGCAGCGTTGCCCGGCTAGCGGGACAACAAGAGACCCAGTACTTC